This passage covers 6 T cell receptor beta chains from one sample sequenced in a study of tumor-infiltrating lymphocytes in primary liver carcinoma. The input was about 490 ng total RNA; TCR beta cDNA was made from it with a constant-region primer. Amplification in three nested multiplex PCR rounds with slightly modified ARM-PCR gave rise to TCR beta libraries. Forward primers for TRBV1-TRBV30 and a C-beta reverse primer served the first two PCR rounds, at about 11 cycles each. TCRdb used MiXCR to reprocess the multiplex PCR reads, holding one entry per CDR3 protein. The data show around 330,000 distinct CDR3 sequences, with more than 55% seen just once and 17% held by the top ten. Researchers drew blood RNA from unsorted whole blood and extracted germline DNA as well. The sample consisted of peripheral blood. The receptors here all came from a woman in her 30s with primary liver carcinoma and hepatitis B virus infection.

The sample holds one count of this clonotype. Just one base apart from a much larger clone, this may be a read error. V is TRBV6-5 and J is TRBJ1-2, with no clear D. Deletions cut 10 bases from V and 4 bases from J, with 13 bases between. The CDR3 extends over 12 amino acids. Germline-derived CDR1 and CDR2 are MNHEY and SVGAGI. The CDR3 here is CAISSPGYGYTF. CDR3 DNA sequence: TGTGCCATCAGCTCGCCAGGCTATGGCTACACCTTC.

The chain is built from TRBV6-2 or TRBV6-3 and TRBJ2-5; maybe TRBD2 (5 bases). There are 14 residues in the CDR3. Per the germline V gene, CDR1 is MNHEY and CDR2 is SVGEGT. Trimming pared 8 bases from V and 2 bases from J, leaving 15 bases between. The CDR3 DNA sequence: TGTGCCAGCCGAGCCCACGGGGTTCAAGAGACCCAGTACTTC. This encodes CASRAHGVQETQYF.

Details on this clonotype: This could be a read error, since a much larger clone is one nucleotide away. The conserved phenylalanine or tryptophan is not found at the CDR3 terminus, so this likely reflects a read error. V and J are TRBV4-3 and TRBJ2-6; 8 nucleotides line up with TRBD2. Germline-derived CDR1 and CDR2 are LGHNA and YSLEER. The V segment lost 6 bases and the J segment 4 bases; nucleotides outside the gene matches: 8. The CDR3 is made up of 16 amino acids. CDR3 in DNA: TGCGCCAGCAGTTTCACGGGAGGGGAGGGGGCCAACGTCCTGACTCTC. This translates into CASSFTGGEGANVLTL.

On this clonotype: The junction departs from germline at one end; a sequencing error may be responsible. Written as DNA, the CDR3 is TGTGCCTGGATCCGAGGGGAGTTAAACACCGGGGAGCCGTTTTTT. Protein: CAWIRGELNTGEPFF. The chain has TRBV30 and TRBJ2-2; D possibly matches TRBD1 or TRBD2 (5 bases each). The CDR3 has 15 residues. Germline loops: CDR1 GTSNPN, CDR2 SVGIG (reference sequence). Using reference TRBV30 and TRBJ2-2 for the parts outside the CDR3, the full variable domain is SQTIHQWPATLVQPVGSPLSLECTVEGTSNPNLYWYRQAAGRGLQLLFYSVGIGQISSEVPQNLSASRPQDRQFILSSKKLLLSDSGFYLCAWIRGELNTGEPFFGEGSRLTVL.

The chain carries TRBV5-5 and TRBJ1-6, with TRBD1 matching 7 bases. This CDR3 is 15 amino acids long. CDR1 and CDR2 (germline): SGHKS, YYEKEE (reference sequence). J lost 13 bases, V lost 4 bases, and 14 bases had no gene match. The DNA for the CDR3 is TGTGCCAGCAGCGCCCCCCAGGGACAGTCATCTCCCCTCCACTTT. Its translation is CASSAPQGQSSPLHF.

Concerning this clonotype: Since a much larger clone is just one base distant, this may be a read error. The chain recombines TRBV12-3 or TRBV12-4 with TRBJ1-5, with a tentative D call TRBD2 (5 bases). The assigned J gene may be wrong: the sequence end matches TRBJ2-3 better. The CDR3 has 13 residues. The CDR3 DNA reads TGTGCCAGCAGCCTCTCGGGAACTCAGCCCCAGTATTTT. This sequence encodes CASSLSGTQPQYF.